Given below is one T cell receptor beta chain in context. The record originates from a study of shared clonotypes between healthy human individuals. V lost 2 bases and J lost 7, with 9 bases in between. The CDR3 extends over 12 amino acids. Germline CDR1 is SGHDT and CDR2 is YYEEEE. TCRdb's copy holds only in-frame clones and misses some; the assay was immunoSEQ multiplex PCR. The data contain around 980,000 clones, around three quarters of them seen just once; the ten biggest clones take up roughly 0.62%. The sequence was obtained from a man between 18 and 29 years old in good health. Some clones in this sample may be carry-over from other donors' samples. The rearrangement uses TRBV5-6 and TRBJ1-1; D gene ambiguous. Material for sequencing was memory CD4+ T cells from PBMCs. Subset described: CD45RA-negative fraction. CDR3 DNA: TGTGCCAGCAGCTTTTCGAACGGTGAAGCTTTCTTT. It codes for CASSFSNGEAFF.